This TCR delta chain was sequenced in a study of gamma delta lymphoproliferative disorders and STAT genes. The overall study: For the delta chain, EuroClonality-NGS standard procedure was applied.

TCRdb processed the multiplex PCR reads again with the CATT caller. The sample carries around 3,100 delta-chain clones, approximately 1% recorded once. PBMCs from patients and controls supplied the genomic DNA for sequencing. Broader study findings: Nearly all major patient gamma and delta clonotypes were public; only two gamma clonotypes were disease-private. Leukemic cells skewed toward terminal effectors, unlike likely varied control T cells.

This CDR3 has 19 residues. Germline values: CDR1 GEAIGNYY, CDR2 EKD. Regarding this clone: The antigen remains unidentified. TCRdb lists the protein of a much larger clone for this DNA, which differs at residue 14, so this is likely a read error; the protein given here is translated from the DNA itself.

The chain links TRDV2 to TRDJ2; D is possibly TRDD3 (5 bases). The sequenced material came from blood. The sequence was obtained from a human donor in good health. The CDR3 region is CACDTVGEANPGLAAQLFF. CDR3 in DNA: TGTGCCTGTGACACGGTCGGGGAGGCGAACCCGGGTTTGGCAGCACAACTCTTCTTT.